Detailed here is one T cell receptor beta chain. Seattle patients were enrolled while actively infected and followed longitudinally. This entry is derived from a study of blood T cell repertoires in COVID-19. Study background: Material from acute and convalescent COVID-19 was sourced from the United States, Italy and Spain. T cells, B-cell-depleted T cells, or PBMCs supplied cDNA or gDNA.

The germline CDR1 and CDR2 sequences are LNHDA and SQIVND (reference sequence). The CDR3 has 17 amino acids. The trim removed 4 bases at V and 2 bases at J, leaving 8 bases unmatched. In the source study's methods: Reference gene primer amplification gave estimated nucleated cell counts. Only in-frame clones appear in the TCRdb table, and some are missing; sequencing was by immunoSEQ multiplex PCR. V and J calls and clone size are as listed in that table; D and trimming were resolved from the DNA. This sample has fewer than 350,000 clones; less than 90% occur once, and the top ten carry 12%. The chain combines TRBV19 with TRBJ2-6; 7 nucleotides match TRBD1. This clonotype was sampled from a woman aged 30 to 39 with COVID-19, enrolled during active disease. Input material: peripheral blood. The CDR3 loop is CASSTWTGITGANVLTF. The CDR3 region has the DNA TGTGCCAGTAGTACATGGACAGGAATCACTGGGGCCAACGTCCTGACTTTC. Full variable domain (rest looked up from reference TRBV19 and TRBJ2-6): DGGITQSPKYLFRKEGQNVTLSCEQNLNHDAMYWYRQDPGQGLRLIYYSQIVNDFQKGDIAEGYSVSREKKESFPLTVTSAQKNPTAFYLCASSTWTGITGANVLTFGAGSRLTVL.